These T cell receptor beta chains were read from a single sample in a study of blood T cell repertoires in COVID-19. The table came from immunoSEQ multiplex PCR; TCRdb's copy has only in-frame clones and leaves some out. The sample lists about 140,000 clones, about 78% occurring once. Sequenced: peripheral blood. These TCRs come from a man in his 60s who had recovered from COVID-19. CDR3s include the opening cysteine and the closing phenylalanine or tryptophan. D genes are given only for firm matches. Where a row states a size, it is once, few, many or the class of an expanded clone; other rows omit it.

d_call,v_call,clone_size,j_call,cdr3_aa,cdr3_nt
TRBD1,TRBV7-3,once,TRBJ2-3,CASSPHRGHDTQYF,TGTGCCAGCAGCCCCCACAGGGGGCACGATACGCAGTATTTT
NA,TRBV9,few,TRBJ1-4,CASSRTATNEKLFF,TGTGCCAGCAGCCGGACAGCAACTAATGAAAAACTGTTTTTT
TRBD1,TRBV2,NA,TRBJ1-4,CASRVDRGTNEKLFF,TGTGCCAGCAGGGTGGACAGGGGGACTAATGAAAAACTGTTTTTT
TRBD1,TRBV9,NA,TRBJ1-1,CASSGDRAEAFF,TGTGCCAGCAGCGGGGACAGGGCTGAAGCTTTCTTT
TRBD1,TRBV30,NA,TRBJ1-2,CASGTDYGYTF,TGTGCCTCCGGGACAGACTATGGCTACACCTTC
TRBD1,TRBV10-3,NA,TRBJ1-2,CAIRGGTGDYGYTF,TGTGCCATCAGGGGGGGGACAGGAGACTATGGCTACACCTTC
NA,TRBV5-8,NA,TRBJ1-5,CASSLLQDTQPQHF,TGTGCCAGCAGTTTACTTCAGGATACTCAGCCCCAGCATTTT
TRBD1,TRBV4-2,few,TRBJ1-2,CASSRGTVTLYGYTF,TGTGCCAGCAGCAGGGGGACAGTGACCCTTTATGGCTACACCTTC
TRBD2,TRBV28,NA,TRBJ2-1,CASSLGPERGARVF,TGTGCCAGCAGTTTAGGCCCCGAGCGGGGAGCGCGGGTCTTC
NA,TRBV5-1,NA,TRBJ2-5,CASSLGQVQETQYF,TGCGCCAGCAGCTTGGGACAGGTCCAAGAGACCCAGTACTTC
NA,TRBV5-1,few,TRBJ2-2,CASSFPGSGELFF,TGCGCCAGCAGCTTTCCAGGCTCCGGGGAGCTGTTTTTT
NA,TRBV7-2,NA,TRBJ1-6,CASSLAGGYNSPLHF,TGTGCCAGCAGCTTAGCAGGGGGCTATAATTCACCCCTCCACTTT
TRBD1,TRBV4-2,NA,TRBJ2-2,CASSQTGGTGELFF,TGTGCCAGCAGCCAGACAGGGGGAACCGGGGAGCTGTTTTTT
NA,TRBV28,NA,TRBJ1-3,CASDTPMGDTIYF,TGTGCCAGTGACACCCCAATGGGCGACACCATATATTTT
NA,TRBV28,NA,TRBJ2-1,CASLTAPQRISYNEQFF,TGTGCCAGTCTCACCGCCCCCCAGCGGATATCCTACAATGAGCAGTTCTTC
TRBD1,TRBV7-9,NA,TRBJ1-1,CASSFPQGKNTEAFF,TGTGCCAGCAGCTTCCCACAGGGGAAGAACACTGAAGCTTTCTTT
TRBD2,TRBV18,NA,TRBJ2-2,CASSPPGLADTGELFF,TGTGCCAGCTCACCCCCGGGACTAGCGGACACCGGGGAGCTGTTTTTT
NA,TRBV7-2,NA,TRBJ2-6,CASSLVAPGVANVLTF,TGTGCCAGCAGCTTAGTAGCGCCCGGGGTGGCCAACGTCCTGACTTTC
TRBD2,TRBV6-5,NA,TRBJ2-1,CASTILGLARDEQFF,TGTGCCAGCACTATACTTGGACTAGCTAGGGATGAGCAGTTCTTC
TRBD1,TRBV5-5,NA,TRBJ2-6,CASSRDRGSSSGANVLTF,TGTGCCAGCAGCCGCGACAGGGGGTCCAGCTCTGGGGCCAACGTCCTGACTTTC
TRBD1,TRBV7-2,few,TRBJ2-3,CASSATGADTQYF,TGTGCCAGCAGCGCCACAGGGGCAGATACGCAGTATTTT
TRBD1,TRBV30,few,TRBJ1-4,CAWSVDRELFF,TGTGCCTGGAGTGTGGACAGGGAACTGTTTTTT
TRBD1,TRBV28,NA,TRBJ1-1,CASRDRGPTFF,TGTGCCAGCAGGGACAGGGGCCCGACTTTCTTT
TRBD1,TRBV19,NA,TRBJ1-4,CASSIQGAANEKLFF,TGTGCCAGTAGTATCCAGGGGGCGGCTAATGAAAAACTGTTTTTT
TRBD2,TRBV27,NA,TRBJ2-1,CASSSGTSGYYNEQFF,TGTGCCAGCAGTTCAGGGACTAGCGGGTATTACAATGAGCAGTTCTTC
TRBD1,TRBV28,NA,TRBJ2-7,CASSPPTGAATYEQYF,TGTGCCAGCAGCCCACCTACAGGGGCCGCGACCTACGAGCAGTACTTC
TRBD2,TRBV4-1,NA,TRBJ2-1,CASSQAQGAGGPRGEQFF,TGCGCCAGCAGCCAAGCCCAGGGAGCGGGAGGGCCTCGGGGTGAGCAGTTCTTC
NA,TRBV11-3,once,TRBJ2-2,CASSPFTGELFF,TGTGCCAGCAGCCCCTTCACCGGGGAGCTGTTTTTT
NA,TRBV7-9,NA,TRBJ1-2,CASSPLQGTF,TGTGCCAGCAGTCCACTACAGGGCACCTTC
NA,TRBV6-4,NA,TRBJ2-3,CASSDSSRDTQYF,TGTGCCAGCAGTGACTCGAGTCGGGATACGCAGTATTTT
NA,TRBV28,NA,TRBJ1-5,CASSSEESGNQPQHF,TGTGCCAGCAGCTCAGAGGAGTCTGGCAATCAGCCCCAGCATTTT
TRBD2,TRBV30,NA,TRBJ2-1,CAWAGGSSYNEQFF,TGTGCCTGGGCGGGAGGGAGCTCCTACAATGAGCAGTTCTTC
NA,TRBV4-1,NA,TRBJ2-3,CASSQETGTQYF,TGCGCCAGCAGCCAAGAAACGGGTACGCAGTATTTT
NA,TRBV19,NA,TRBJ2-5,CASSIVAGQETQYF,TGTGCCAGTAGTATAGTCGCGGGGCAAGAGACCCAGTACTTC
TRBD2,TRBV4-2,NA,TRBJ2-7,CASSQVGLAGGSSYEQYF,TGTGCCAGCAGCCAAGTCGGACTAGCGGGTGGGAGCTCCTACGAGCAGTACTTC